Below, 3 T cell receptor beta chains from the same sample are listed, as sequenced in a study of blood T cell repertoires in COVID-19. Method: immunoSEQ multiplex PCR; TCRdb's copy keeps in-frame clones and lacks some. The sample yields some 220,000 clones, more than 80% seen once. Sequences were obtained from peripheral blood. The source of these receptors is a human donor in a cohort sampled during active COVID-19.

The chain joins TRBV30 to TRBJ2-1; TRBD1 aligns across 9 bases. The CDR3 runs 15 residues. Germline CDR1 GTSNPN, CDR2 SVGIG (reference sequence). J gave up 6 bases and V 3 bases, and 9 bases lay outside the gene matches. CDR3 nucleotides: TGTGCCTGGAGCCTCCGGGACAGGGATAGCAATGAGCAGTTCTTC. Its translation: CAWSLRDRDSNEQFF.

V gene TRBV2 combines with J gene TRBJ2-4; perhaps TRBD1 as D (5 bases). CDR3 length equals 14 residues. Trimming took 6 bases from V and 0 from J, leaving 9 bases between them. Germline values: CDR1 SNHLY, CDR2 FYNNEI. DNA of the CDR3: TGTGCCAGCAGGCCAGGGATAGCCAAAAACATTCAGTACTTC. Protein product: CASRPGIAKNIQYF. Full variable domain (remainder filled in from reference TRBV2 and TRBJ2-4): EPEVTQTPSHQVTQMGQEVILRCVPISNHLYFYWYRQILGQKVEFLVSFYNNEISEKSEIFDDQFSVERPDGSNFTLKIRSTKLEDSAMYFCASRPGIAKNIQYFGAGTRLSVL.

The V and J genes are TRBV9 and TRBJ2-6; D call uncertain. Trimming removed 8 bases at V and 1 base at J, with 7 bases between. CDR3 length: 13 amino acids. CDR1 and CDR2 (germline): SGDLS, YYNGEE. The CDR3 bases are TGTGCCAGTCAGTCTTCTGGGGCCAACGTCCTGACTTTC. Its translation is CASQSSGANVLTF.